This T cell receptor (beta chain) originates from a study of T-cell reconstitution after alpha-beta-depleted transplantation in children. Many counts were recorded for this clonotype. Unique molecular identifiers were built into the TCRbeta library. In TCRdb, the PCR reads were re-called with MiXCR into one record per CDR3 protein. Among 200,000 to 250,000 distinct CDR3 sequences listed, 6.5% to 10% were seen once. Deletions cut 4 bases from V and 6 bases from J, with 13 bases between. Per the germline V gene, CDR1 is SQVTM and CDR2 is ANQGSEA. There are 13 residues in the CDR3. The receptor comes from a male patient younger than 18 who had a stem cell transplant for acute lymphoblastic leukemia, so the T cells may come from the graft donor. Material: PBMCs, mostly from graft donor cells, obtained 180 days after TCRalphabeta/CD19-depleted stem cell transplant. The V and J genes are TRBV29-1 and TRBJ2-1, with D unclear. DNA for the CDR3: TGCAGCGTTGGCGAAGCAGCAGCCAATGAGCAGTTCTTC. Protein sequence: CSVGEAAANEQFF.